The 31 T cell receptor beta chains below all came from one sample that was sequenced in a study of liver allograft versus peripheral blood T cells. Overall study context: Comparisons were made between T cell receptor repertoires found in transplanted livers and those circulating in recipients' peripheral blood.

TCRdb reprocessed the reads with MiXCR, giving one entry per CDR3 protein. The table has roughly 1,100 distinct CDR3 sequences, under 20% seen once. These receptors originate from a human patient who had a liver transplant. T cells may partly derive from the graft donor.

This clonotype is deemed medium-sized (0.01 to 0.1%). V and J are TRBV27 and TRBJ1-2, with a tentative D call TRBD1 (5 bases). The CDR3 extends over 13 amino acids. V was trimmed by 2 bases and J by 10 bases, leaving 14 bases between them. Germline V gives CDR1 MNHEY, CDR2 SMNVEV (reference sequence). The CDR3 loop is CASSLIWGDDYTF. The CDR3 DNA follows: TGTGCCAGCAGTTTAATCTGGGGCGATGACTACACCTTC.

By proportion, this clonotype is medium-sized (0.01 to 0.1%). V usage is TRBV9 and J usage is TRBJ2-7; 9 bases map to TRBD1. CDR1 and CDR2 (germline): SGDLS, YYNGEE. The V gene end was trimmed by 0 bases and the J gene end by 3 bases; junction bases not matched to a gene: 4. The CDR3 sequence is 15 residues long. The CDR3 nucleotides are TGTGCCAGCAGCGTAGCTGGGACAGGGTTCTACGAGCAGTACTTC. This gives the protein CASSVAGTGFYEQYF.

This clonotype was counted ten times or more. The chain is built from TRBV25-1 and TRBJ2-7; 7 bases agree with TRBD2. The V gene end was trimmed by 2 bases and the J gene end by 10 bases; junction bases not matched to a gene: 2. Germline CDR1 is MGHDK and CDR2 is SYGVNS. The CDR3 is made up of 11 amino acids. The CDR3 spells CASSELAVQYF. The CDR3 DNA sequence: TGTGCCAGCAGTGAACTAGCGGTTCAGTACTTC.

Judged by abundance, this clonotype is medium-sized. The V call is TRBV19, the J call TRBJ2-1; 11 positions match TRBD2. The ends lost 3 bases at V and 3 bases at J; junction bases unmatched: 4. Germline V gene data show CDR1 as LNHDA and CDR2 as SQIVND (reference sequence). The CDR3 is 16 residues long. The CDR3 bases are TGTGCCAGTAGTATTTCACTAGCGGGAGTCTACAATGAGCAGTTCTTC. Protein product: CASSISLAGVYNEQFF.

This clonotype qualifies as medium-sized. The V and J genes are TRBV5-6 and TRBJ2-7; D may be TRBD2 (6 bases). Germline CDR1 is SGHDT and CDR2 is YYEEEE. V was pared by 4 bases and J by 1 base, with 12 bases between. This CDR3 contains 14 residues. The CDR3, as DNA: TGTGCCAGCAGCGGGGCAGGGAGGTCCTACGAGCAGTACTTC. Encoded protein: CASSGAGRSYEQYF.

This clonotype rates as medium-sized (0.01 to 0.1%). This chain uses TRBV20-1 with TRBJ1-6, with TRBD1 matching 10 bases. Germline lookup yields CDR1 DFQATT and CDR2 SNEGSKA (reference sequence). The CDR3 has 21 residues. Trimming cost V 3 bases and J 6 bases; bases outside gene matches: 23. The chain's CDR3 is CSASSTPGTGDSNFFNSPLHF. CDR3 DNA sequence: TGCAGTGCTAGCAGTACCCCCGGGACAGGGGACTCCAACTTTTTTAATTCACCCCTCCACTTT.

This clonotype is labeled medium-sized. The chain combines TRBV28 with TRBJ1-3; no clear D gene. Trimming cost V 4 bases and J 0 bases, with 7 bases left between them. CDR3 length equals 14 residues. In germline, CDR1 is MDHEN, CDR2 SYDVKM. This CDR3 reads CASSWAGSGNTIYF. CDR3 DNA sequence: TGTGCCAGCAGTTGGGCAGGCTCTGGAAACACCATATATTTT.

The rearrangement links TRBV9 to TRBJ2-7; 7 nucleotides match TRBD2. This CDR3 is built from 17 residues. V lost 1 base, J lost 6 bases, and 16 bases stayed unmatched. Germline CDR1 is SGDLS and CDR2 is YYNGEE. DNA of the CDR3: TGTGCCAGCAGCGTAAACCCGCTAGCGGCTTTTACCTGCGAGCAGTACTTC. Translated, it gives CASSVNPLAAFTCEQYF. The full variable domain, its missing parts supplied by reference TRBV9 and TRBJ2-7, is DSGVTQTPKHLITATGQRVTLRCSPRSGDLSVYWYQQSLDQGLQFLIQYYNGEERAKGNILERFSAQQFPDLHSELNLSSLELGDSALYFCASSVNPLAAFTCEQYFGPGTRLTVT.

This clonotype was seen once. The J gene is TRBJ1-1, the V gene TRBV5-4; tentative D call: TRBD1 (6 bases). Germline lookup yields CDR1 SGHNT and CDR2 YYREEE (reference sequence). Trimming cost V 2 bases and J 0 bases, with 11 bases left between them. The CDR3 extends over 15 amino acids. This CDR3 is CASSFEKGVNTEAFF. The DNA of the CDR3 is TGTGCCAGCAGCTTTGAAAAGGGGGTGAACACTGAAGCTTTCTTT.

This clonotype is classed as medium-sized (0.01 to 0.1%). The J gene is TRBJ1-6, the V gene TRBV5-4, with D unclear. Germline CDR1 is SGHNT and CDR2 is YYREEE (reference sequence). The V and J ends lost 1 base and 8 bases respectively, with 16 bases between them. The CDR3 totals 16 residues. CDR3 DNA: TGTGCCAGCAGCTTGTATTTTAGCGGGCGAGATTCACCCCTCCACTTT. Translation: CASSLYFSGRDSPLHF.

This clonotype was seen more than once but under ten times. This chain links TRBV7-9 with TRBJ2-1; D gene ambiguous. Germline CDR1 reads SEHNR; CDR2 reads FQNEAQ (reference sequence). The CDR3 sequence is 13 residues long. Between the trimmed V and J ends, which lost 7 bases and 6 bases, there was a span of 13 bases. As DNA, the CDR3 is TGTGCCAGCAACGACACCCCCGCCAATGAGCAGTTCTTC. It is translated as CASNDTPANEQFF.

This clonotype was seen a few times. The chain couples TRBV7-9 to TRBJ1-1; D ambiguous. The CDR3 runs 13 residues. Germline CDR1 and CDR2: SEHNR and FQNEAQ (reference sequence). Trimming removed 1 base at V and 5 bases at J, with 8 bases between. The CDR3 loop is CASSLGGMTEAFF. The CDR3 DNA is TGTGCCAGCAGCTTAGGAGGGATGACTGAAGCTTTCTTT.

V and J are TRBV6-5 and TRBJ2-1; D may be TRBD1 (6 bases). CDR1 and CDR2 from the germline V gene are MNHEY and SVGAGI. V was cut by 6 bases and J by 2 bases, with 11 bases left in between. The CDR3 runs 14 residues. The CDR3: CASSSGVPYNEQFF. The CDR3 DNA is TGTGCCAGCAGCTCAGGGGTGCCCTACAATGAGCAGTTCTTC.

This sequence joins TRBV3-1 and TRBJ2-7, with 8 nucleotides matching TRBD1. The CDR3 totals 15 residues. V lost 5 bases, J lost 0 bases, and 6 bases stayed unmatched. Germline CDR1 and CDR2: LGHDT and YNNKEL (reference sequence). The CDR3, as DNA: TGTGCCAGCAGCACAAGACAGGGGAGCTCCTACGAGCAGTACTTC. Its translation is CASSTRQGSSYEQYF.

This clonotype is termed large. The V and J genes are TRBV27 and TRBJ2-1; 7 bases agree with TRBD2. Per the germline V gene, CDR1 is MNHEY and CDR2 is SMNVEV (reference sequence). V shed 2 bases, J shed 2 bases, and the junction held 6 bases outside the gene matches. The CDR3 is made up of 16 amino acids. CDR3 nucleotides: TGTGCCAGCAGTTTAAGGGACTACCCCCCCTACAATGAGCAGTTCTTC. Translated: CASSLRDYPPYNEQFF.

This clonotype was observed many times. The rearrangement links TRBV28 to TRBJ1-1, with 9 bases that match TRBD1. Trimming cost V 5 bases and J 4 bases; bases outside gene matches: 5. The CDR3 runs to 14 residues. Germline assignment: CDR1 MDHEN and CDR2 SYDVKM. The CDR3 coding sequence is TGTGCCAGCAGTAACCGGGACAGGGCCACTGAAGCTTTCTTT. It is translated as CASSNRDRATEAFF.

V usage is TRBV5-1 and J usage is TRBJ2-1; no clear D. V lost 2 bases and J lost 0, with 3 bases in between. Germline-derived CDR1 and CDR2 are SGHRS and YFSETQ. The CDR3 spans 13 residues. This CDR3 reads CASSFRSYNEQFF. CDR3 nucleotide sequence: TGCGCCAGCAGCTTCCGCTCCTACAATGAGCAGTTCTTC. The whole variable domain, remainder taken from reference TRBV5-1 and TRBJ2-1, is KAGVTQTPRYLIKTRGQQVTLSCSPISGHRSVSWYQQTPGQGLQFLFEYFSETQRNKGNFPGRFSGRQFSNSRSEMNVSTLELGDSALYLCASSFRSYNEQFFGPGTRLTVL.

This sequence joins TRBV11-1 and TRBJ2-1; 15 bases match TRBD2. The CDR3 totals 15 residues. Per germline, CDR1 SGHAT and CDR2 FQDESV (reference sequence). With V trimmed by 5 bases and J by 8 bases, 4 bases remained unmatched. The CDR3: CASSPGLAGGDEQFF. In DNA, the CDR3 is TGTGCCAGCAGCCCGGGACTAGCGGGAGGCGATGAGCAGTTCTTC.

The sample holds many counts of this clonotype. The rearrangement uses TRBV28 and TRBJ2-2, with D perhaps TRBD2 (6 bases). Looked up from germline, CDR1 is MDHEN and CDR2 is SYDVKM. The V end was cut by 6 bases, the J end by 0 bases, with 14 bases between. The CDR3 contains 16 residues. DNA for the CDR3: TGTGCCAGCAGACACCCTGGGACTCCGAACACCGGGGAGCTGTTTTTT. Residues: CASRHPGTPNTGELFF.

This clonotype came up once. With a far larger clone one base away, a read error is the likely cause. The V gene is TRBV27, the J gene TRBJ2-7; D not certain. The germline CDR1 and CDR2 sequences are MNHEY and SMNVEV (reference sequence). The length of the CDR3 is 12 residues. Here the CDR3 reads CASSFLGYEKYF. Here the CDR3 DNA reads TGTGCCAGCAGCTTTCTGGGATACGAGAAGTACTTC.

This clonotype was seen more than once but under ten times. J is TRBJ2-7 and V is TRBV11-3, with D possibly matching TRBD1 (6 bases). The CDR3 is made up of 15 amino acids. CDR1 is SGHNT, CDR2 YENEEA, per germline. The V and J ends lost 6 bases and 1 base respectively, with 16 bases between them. The CDR3 nucleotides read TGTGCCAGCAGGCAGGGGCAGGTCTTATCCTACGAGCAGTACTTC. It specifies CASRQGQVLSYEQYF.

This clonotype was seen at least ten times. This rearrangement joins TRBV27 to TRBJ2-5, with 8 nucleotides matching TRBD1. The germline gives CDR1 MNHEY, CDR2 SMNVEV (reference sequence). This CDR3 spans 15 amino acids. With V trimmed by 6 bases and J by 3 bases, 9 bases remained unmatched. For the CDR3, the DNA is TGTGCCAGCAGGGCCAGGGGGCGAAAGGAAGAGACCCAGTACTTC. As protein: CASRARGRKEETQYF.

Comments on this clonotype: Just one base apart from a much larger clone, this may be a read error. V and J are TRBV9 and TRBJ2-1, with a possible D match to TRBD1 (6 bases). With 1 base removed from V and 10 bases from J, the gap between germline ends came to 15 bases. Germline CDR1 is SGDLS and CDR2 is YYNGEE. CDR3 length: 14 residues. The CDR3 region has the DNA TGTGCCAGCAGCGTAAAGGGGGAGTCCTACGAGCAGTTCTTC. Translation gives CASSVKGESYEQFF.

The chain links TRBV12-3 or TRBV12-4 to TRBJ2-2; no clear D gene. This CDR3 has 15 amino acids. Between the trimmed V and J ends, which lost 3 bases and 5 bases, there was a span of 13 bases. The CDR3 region has the DNA TGTGCCAGCAGTTTTTCTCCTTCAGGAACCGGGGAGCTGTTTTTT. Translated, it gives CASSFSPSGTGELFF.

Ten or more counts support this clonotype. The genes are TRBV5-4 and TRBJ2-1; 13 bases map to TRBD2. From germline, CDR1 is SGHNT and CDR2 YYREEE (reference sequence). This CDR3 has 17 residues. With V trimmed by 6 bases and J by 8 bases, 14 bases remained unmatched. CDR3 sequence: CASNAEELAGGQDEQFF. The CDR3 DNA sequence: TGTGCCAGCAACGCCGAAGAACTAGCGGGAGGGCAAGATGAGCAGTTCTTC. Full variable domain (outside the CDR3, taken from reference TRBV5-4 and TRBJ2-1): ETGVTQSPTHLIKTRGQQVTLRCSSQSGHNTVSWYQQALGQGPQFIFQYYREEENGRGNFPPRFSGLQFPNYSSELNVNALELDDSALYLCASNAEELAGGQDEQFFGPGTRLTVL.

The V and J genes are TRBV30 and TRBJ2-1; D uncertain. Germline values: CDR1 GTSNPN, CDR2 SVGIG (reference sequence). Trimming took 7 bases from V and 3 from J, leaving 10 bases between them. This CDR3 contains 12 residues. The CDR3 bases are TGTGCCTCTTCGGGCGGCTACAATGAGCAGTTCTTC. It translates to CASSGGYNEQFF.

This clonotype is medium-sized. The chain combines TRBV6-2 or TRBV6-3 with TRBJ2-2, with D tentatively TRBD2 (6 bases). The length of the CDR3 is 16 residues. Germline V gene sequence: CDR1 MNHEY, CDR2 SVGEGT. V was clipped by 6 bases and J by 4 bases, with 18 bases between them. Here the CDR3 DNA reads TGTGCCAGCAGGGCTTGGAGGAGGGAAAGCACCGGGGAGCTGTTTTTT. As protein: CASRAWRRESTGELFF.

By sample share, this clonotype is medium-sized. This rearrangement joins TRBV6-5 to TRBJ2-1, with D hard to call. V lost 2 bases to trimming and J lost 6 bases, with 8 bases between them. This CDR3 comprises 13 residues. Germline V gene data show CDR1 as MNHEY and CDR2 as SVGAGI. The CDR3 reads CASSYAAPNEQFF. The CDR3 region has the DNA TGTGCCAGCAGTTACGCAGCGCCCAATGAGCAGTTCTTC.

The rearrangement joins TRBV10-2 to TRBJ1-1; D unresolved. Between the trimmed V and J ends, which lost 6 bases and 4 bases, there was a span of 9 bases. Germline V gives CDR1 WSHSY, CDR2 SAAADI. This CDR3 has 12 amino acids. Here the CDR3 DNA reads TGCGCCAGCAGGGATCTGGGCACTGAAGCTTTCTTT. Encoded protein: CASRDLGTEAFF.

This clonotype occurred many times. V gene TRBV12-3 or TRBV12-4 combines with J gene TRBJ1-5, with D uncertain. This CDR3 region has 14 residues. V was pared by 4 bases and J by 5 bases, with 12 bases between. The CDR3 is CASSSGSWDQPQHF. In DNA form, the CDR3 reads TGTGCCAGCAGTTCCGGGTCGTGGGATCAGCCCCAGCATTTT.

This rearrangement joins TRBV7-9 to TRBJ1-1, with a weak D call TRBD1 (6 bases). CDR1 and CDR2 from the germline V gene are SEHNR and FQNEAQ (reference sequence). The CDR3 has 13 amino acids. V lost 5 bases, J lost 7 bases, and 14 bases lay in between. The CDR3 DNA follows: TGTGCCAGCAGCCCAGAGCAGGGGATTGAAGCTTTCTTT. Its protein is CASSPEQGIEAFF.